The sequence of this T cell receptor beta chain was determined in a study of cytomegalovirus exposure and HLA in healthy donors. Study-wide points: In a later analysis, TCR beta V- and J-gene trimming showed a link to a missense DCLRE1C variant.

The CDR3 runs 13 residues. Trimming pared 2 bases from V and 1 base from J, leaving 5 bases between. CDR1 and CDR2 (germline): MNHEY, SVGAGI. In the PCR, 60 Vbeta and 13 Jbeta primers were used. The assay was immunoSEQ multiplex PCR, and TCRdb's table has in-frame clones only and misses some. Of around 150,000 clones in the sample, over 55% were seen once. On this clone itself: Its antigen is not known.

The V call is TRBV6-5, the J call TRBJ1-1; D is uncertain. The sample was PBMCs. This clonotype was sampled from a man between 35 and 55 years old in good health and CMV-seronegative. DNA for the CDR3: TGTGCCAGCAGTTACCAGGAGAACACTGAAGCTTTCTTT. It is translated as CASSYQENTEAFF.